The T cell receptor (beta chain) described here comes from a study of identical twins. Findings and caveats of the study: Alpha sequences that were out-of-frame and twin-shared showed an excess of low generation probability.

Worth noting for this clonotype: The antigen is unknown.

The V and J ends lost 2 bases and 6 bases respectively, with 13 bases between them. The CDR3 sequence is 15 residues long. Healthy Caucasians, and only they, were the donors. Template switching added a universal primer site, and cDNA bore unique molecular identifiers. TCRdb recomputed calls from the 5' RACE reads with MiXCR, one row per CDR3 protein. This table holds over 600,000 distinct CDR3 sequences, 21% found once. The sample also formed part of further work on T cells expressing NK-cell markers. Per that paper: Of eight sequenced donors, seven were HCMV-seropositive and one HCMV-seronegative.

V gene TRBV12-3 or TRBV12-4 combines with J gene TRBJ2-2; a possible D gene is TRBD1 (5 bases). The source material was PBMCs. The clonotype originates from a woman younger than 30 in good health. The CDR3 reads CASSLHVGAAGELFF. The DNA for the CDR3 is TGTGCCAGCAGTTTACATGTAGGGGCCGCCGGGGAGCTGTTTTTT.